This TCR beta chain originates from a study of blood T cell repertoires in COVID-19. For the study at large: Sites across the United States, Italy and Spain contributed samples from acute and convalescent COVID-19.

Trimming stripped 8 bases from V and 4 bases from J, with 14 bases between. Germline V gene sequence: CDR1 MNHEY, CDR2 SVGAGI. The CDR3 runs 13 residues. As originally analysed: Estimation of nucleated cell counts relied on the amplification of reference gene primers. Clones were read by immunoSEQ multiplex PCR, and TCRdb kept only the in-frame ones, dropping some. V and J calls and clone size are as listed in that table; D and trimming were resolved from the DNA. The sample lists approximately 49,000 clones; 88% were seen once. What was sequenced was peripheral blood. This chain joins TRBV6-5 and TRBJ2-5, with D tentatively TRBD2 (5 bases). The sequence was collected from a man aged 45-65 years with active COVID-19. This chain's CDR3 is CASPREEGETQYF. Here the CDR3 DNA reads TGTGCCAGCCCCCGGGAAGAGGGAGAGACCCAGTACTTC.